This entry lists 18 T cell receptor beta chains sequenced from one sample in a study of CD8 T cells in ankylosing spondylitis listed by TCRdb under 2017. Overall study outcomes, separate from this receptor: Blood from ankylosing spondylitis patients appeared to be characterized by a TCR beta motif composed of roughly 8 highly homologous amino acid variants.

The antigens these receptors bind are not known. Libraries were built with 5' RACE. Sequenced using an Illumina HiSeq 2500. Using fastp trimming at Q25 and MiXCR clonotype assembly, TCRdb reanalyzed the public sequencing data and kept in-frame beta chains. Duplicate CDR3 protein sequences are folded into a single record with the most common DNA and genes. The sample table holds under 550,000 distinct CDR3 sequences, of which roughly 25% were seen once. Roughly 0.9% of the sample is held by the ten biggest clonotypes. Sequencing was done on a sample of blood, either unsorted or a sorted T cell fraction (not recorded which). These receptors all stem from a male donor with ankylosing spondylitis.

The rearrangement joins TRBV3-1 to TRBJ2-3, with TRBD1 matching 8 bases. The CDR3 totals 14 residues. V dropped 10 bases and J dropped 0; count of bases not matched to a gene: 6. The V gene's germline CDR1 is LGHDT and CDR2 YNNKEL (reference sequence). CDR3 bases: TGTGCCACGAGGGACAGGTTAAGCACAGATACGCAGTATTTT. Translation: CATRDRLSTDTQYF.

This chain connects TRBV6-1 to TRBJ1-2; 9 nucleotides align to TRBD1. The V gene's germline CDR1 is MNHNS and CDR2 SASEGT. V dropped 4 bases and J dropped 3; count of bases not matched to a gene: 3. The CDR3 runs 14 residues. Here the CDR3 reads CASSGTGDYYGYTF. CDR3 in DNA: TGTGCCAGCAGTGGGACAGGGGATTACTATGGCTACACCTTC.

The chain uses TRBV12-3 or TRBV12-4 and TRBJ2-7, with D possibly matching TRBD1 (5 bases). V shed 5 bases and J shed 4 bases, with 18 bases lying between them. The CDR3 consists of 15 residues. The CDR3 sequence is CASSETQMGLYEQYF. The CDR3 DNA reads TGTGCCAGCAGTGAAACACAAATGGGGCTATACGAGCAGTACTTC.

The CDR3 sequence: CASSLAVGAYNEQFF. Written as DNA, the CDR3 is TGTGCCAGCAGCTTAGCCGTCGGGGCGTACAATGAGCAGTTCTTC. The gene calls are TRBV11-3 and TRBJ2-1; the D call may be TRBD1 or TRBD2 (5 bases each). Germline CDR1 and CDR2: SGHNT and YENEEA. The CDR3 totals 15 residues. The V end was cut by 1 base, the J end by 4 bases, with 11 bases between.

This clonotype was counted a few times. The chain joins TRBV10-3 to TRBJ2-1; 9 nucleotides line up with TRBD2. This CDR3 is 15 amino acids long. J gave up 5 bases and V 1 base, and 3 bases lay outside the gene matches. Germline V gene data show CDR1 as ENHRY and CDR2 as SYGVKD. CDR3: CAISEWLAGDNEQFF. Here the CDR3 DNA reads TGTGCCATCAGTGAGTGGTTAGCGGGAGACAATGAGCAGTTCTTC.

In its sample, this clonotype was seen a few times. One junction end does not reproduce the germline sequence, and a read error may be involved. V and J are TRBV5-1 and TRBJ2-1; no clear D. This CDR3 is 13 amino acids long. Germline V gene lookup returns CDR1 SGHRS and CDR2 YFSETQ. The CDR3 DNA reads TGTGCCAGCAGCTTAGGAACCCACAATGAGCAGTTCTTC. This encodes CASSLGTHNEQFF. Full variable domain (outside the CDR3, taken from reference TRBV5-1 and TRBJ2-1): KAGVTQTPRYLIKTRGQQVTLSCSPISGHRSVSWYQQTPGQGLQFLFEYFSETQRNKGNFPGRFSGRQFSNSRSEMNVSTLELGDSALYLCASSLGTHNEQFFGPGTRLTVL.

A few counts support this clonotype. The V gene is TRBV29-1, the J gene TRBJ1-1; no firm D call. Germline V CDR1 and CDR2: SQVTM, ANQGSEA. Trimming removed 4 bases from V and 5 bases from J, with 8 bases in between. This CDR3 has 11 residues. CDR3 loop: CSVGTTTEAFF. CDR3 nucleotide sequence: TGCAGCGTTGGGACTACGACTGAAGCTTTCTTT.

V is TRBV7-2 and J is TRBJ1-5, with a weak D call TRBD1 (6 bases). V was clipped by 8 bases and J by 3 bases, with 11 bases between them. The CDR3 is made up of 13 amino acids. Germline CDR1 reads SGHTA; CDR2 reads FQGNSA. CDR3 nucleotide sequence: TGTGCCAGCGCCCAGGGGAACAATCAGCCCCAGCATTTT. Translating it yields CASAQGNNQPQHF.

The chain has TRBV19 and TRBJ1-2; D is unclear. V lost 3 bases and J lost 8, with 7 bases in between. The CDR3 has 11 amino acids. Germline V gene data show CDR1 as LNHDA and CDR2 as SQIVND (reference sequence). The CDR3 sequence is CASSILGGYTF. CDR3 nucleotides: TGTGCCAGTAGTATTTTAGGAGGCTACACCTTC. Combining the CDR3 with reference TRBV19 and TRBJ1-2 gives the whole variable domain DGGITQSPKYLFRKEGQNVTLSCEQNLNHDAMYWYRQDPGQGLRLIYYSQIVNDFQKGDIAEGYSVSREKKESFPLTVTSAQKNPTAFYLCASSILGGYTFGSGTRLTVV.

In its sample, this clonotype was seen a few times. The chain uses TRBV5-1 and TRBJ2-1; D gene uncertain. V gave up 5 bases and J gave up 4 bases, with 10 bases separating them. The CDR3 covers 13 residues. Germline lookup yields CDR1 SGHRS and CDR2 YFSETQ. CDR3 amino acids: CASRAAEYNEQFF. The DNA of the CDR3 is TGCGCCAGCAGGGCGGCAGAATACAATGAGCAGTTCTTC.

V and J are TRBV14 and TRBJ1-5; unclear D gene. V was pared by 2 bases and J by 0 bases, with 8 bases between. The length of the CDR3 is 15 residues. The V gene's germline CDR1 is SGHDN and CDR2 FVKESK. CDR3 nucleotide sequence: TGTGCCAGCAGCCAAAACAGATATAGCAATCAGCCCCAGCATTTT. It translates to CASSQNRYSNQPQHF.

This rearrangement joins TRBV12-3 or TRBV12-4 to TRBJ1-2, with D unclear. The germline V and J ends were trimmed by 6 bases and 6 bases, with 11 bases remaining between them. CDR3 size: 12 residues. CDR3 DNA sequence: TGTGCCAGCAGCGCGGGCCGTCATGGCTACACCTTC. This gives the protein CASSAGRHGYTF.

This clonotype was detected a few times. The CDR3 DNA is TGTGCCAGCAGTTTCCGTTCAGGGGGCAAGGAGACCCAGTACTTC. It is translated as CASSFRSGGKETQYF. The rearrangement joins TRBV12-3 or TRBV12-4 to TRBJ2-5, with TRBD1 matching 8 bases. The CDR3 is 15 amino acids. Trimming removed 3 bases from V and 5 bases from J; junction bases left unmatched: 8.

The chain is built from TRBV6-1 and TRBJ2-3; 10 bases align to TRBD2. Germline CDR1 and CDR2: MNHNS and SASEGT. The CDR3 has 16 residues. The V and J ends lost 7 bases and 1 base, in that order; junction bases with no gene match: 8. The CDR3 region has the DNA TGTGCCAGCAAGAAACTAGCGGGAAGCGGCACAGATACGCAGTATTTT. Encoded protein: CASKKLAGSGTDTQYF.

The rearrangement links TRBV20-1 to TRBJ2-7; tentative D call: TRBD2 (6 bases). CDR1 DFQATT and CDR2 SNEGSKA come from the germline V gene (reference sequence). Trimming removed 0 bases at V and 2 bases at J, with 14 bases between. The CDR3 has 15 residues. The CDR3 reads CSARDRQDYPYEQYF. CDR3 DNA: TGCAGTGCTAGAGATCGTCAGGACTACCCCTACGAGCAGTACTTC.

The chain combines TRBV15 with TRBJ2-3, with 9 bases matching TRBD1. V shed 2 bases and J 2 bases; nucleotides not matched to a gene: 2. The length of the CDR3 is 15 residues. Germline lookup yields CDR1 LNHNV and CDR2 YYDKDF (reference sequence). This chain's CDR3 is CATSRRTGDTDTQYF. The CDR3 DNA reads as TGTGCCACCAGCAGAAGGACAGGGGACACAGATACGCAGTATTTT.

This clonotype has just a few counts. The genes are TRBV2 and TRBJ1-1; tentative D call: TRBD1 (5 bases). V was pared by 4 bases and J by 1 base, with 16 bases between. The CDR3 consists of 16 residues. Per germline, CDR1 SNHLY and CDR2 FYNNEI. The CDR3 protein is CASSAPRDGSNTEAFF. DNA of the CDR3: TGTGCCAGCAGTGCCCCTCGGGACGGATCGAACACTGAAGCTTTCTTT.

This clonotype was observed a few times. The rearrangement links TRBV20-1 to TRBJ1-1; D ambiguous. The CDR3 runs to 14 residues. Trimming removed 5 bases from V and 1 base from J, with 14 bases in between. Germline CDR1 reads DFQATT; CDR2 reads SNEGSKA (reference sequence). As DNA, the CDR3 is TGCAGTGCTCACAAGGGCGGCACGAACACTGAAGCTTTCTTT. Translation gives CSAHKGGTNTEAFF.